One TCR beta chain is described in this entry. Read sequence stops 3 residues before the CDR3 end, and the germline J gene provides the missing end. Sequenced by immunoSEQ multiplex PCR; TCRdb stores in-frame clones only, minus some. The sample data list fewer than 35,000 clones. The sample belongs to a study of T cells in women clearing cervical HPV infection. V gave up 3 bases and J gave up 4 bases; unmatched junction bases: 12. This CDR3 has 17 residues. Germline assignment: CDR1 LNHDA and CDR2 SQIVND (reference sequence). The receptor was isolated from a woman between 18 and 70 years old with a cervical HPV16 infection that either progressed to CIN3+ or cleared (not recorded which). This chain uses TRBV19 with TRBJ1-2; 9 bases fit TRBD1. What was sequenced was blood buffy coat. CDR3 DNA, as far as it was read: TGTGCCAGTAGTATGTATACAGGGGGCTTGGCGCGCTATGGC. Its protein is CASSMYTGGLARYG. The whole CDR3 sequence reads CASSMYTGGLARYGYTF.